This entry lists 10 T cell receptor beta chains sequenced from one sample in a study of T cell responses to AZD1222 COVID-19 vaccine. The assay was immunoSEQ multiplex PCR, and TCRdb's table has in-frame clones only and misses some. The table records more than 110,000 clones, around nine tenths of them present only once. Sequencing was performed on peripheral blood, taken on day 0 of AZD1222 vaccination. Source of these receptors: an adult in good health.

The chain links TRBV6-5 to TRBJ2-1; possible D gene TRBD1, 6 bases. The germline V gene has CDR1 MNHEY and CDR2 SVGAGI. Between the trimmed V and J ends, which lost 0 bases and 4 bases, there was a span of 7 bases. The CDR3 runs 14 residues. This chain's CDR3 is CASSYSGGYNEQFF. The DNA of the CDR3 is TGTGCCAGCAGTTACTCAGGGGGTTACAATGAGCAGTTCTTC.

The chain has TRBV6-5 and TRBJ2-1; 12 nucleotides match TRBD2. The CDR3 runs to 15 residues. With 7 bases clipped from V and 3 bases from J, the junction kept 4 bases outside the gene matches. CDR1 is MNHEY, CDR2 SVGAGI, per germline. Here the CDR3 reads CASTLTSGGYNEQFF. The CDR3 DNA is TGTGCCAGCACCTTGACTAGCGGGGGCTACAATGAGCAGTTCTTC.

The chain links TRBV6-5 to TRBJ1-2; 8 bases map to TRBD1. The CDR3 spans 15 residues. Germline-derived CDR1 and CDR2 are MNHEY and SVGAGI. V was clipped by 5 bases and J by 3 bases; unmatched bases: 8. This CDR3 is CASSPRQGIYYGYTF. In DNA, the CDR3 is TGTGCCAGCAGTCCGAGACAGGGGATATACTATGGCTACACCTTC.

The chain carries TRBV15 and TRBJ2-7; D call uncertain. V was trimmed by 1 base and J by 2 bases, leaving 12 bases between them. Germline CDR1 is LNHNV and CDR2 is YYDKDF (reference sequence). This CDR3 is built from 15 residues. DNA of the CDR3: TGTGCCACCAGCAGAGGAGAGGTGCGGCCCTACGAGCAGTACTTC. Its translation: CATSRGEVRPYEQYF.

To note about this clone: Other nucleotide sequences from this sample produce the same CDR3. V gene TRBV5-1 combines with J gene TRBJ2-1; 9 nucleotides match TRBD2. This CDR3 has 15 amino acids. V lost 4 bases, J lost 1 base, and 3 bases stayed unmatched. The germline V gene encodes CDR1 SGHRS and CDR2 YFSETQ. This CDR3 is CASSLTSGSYNEQFF. As DNA, the CDR3 is TGCGCCAGCAGCCTAACTAGCGGGTCCTACAATGAGCAGTTCTTC.

The count of this clone is one. The chain carries TRBV7-9 and TRBJ2-7; 8 bases align to TRBD1. This CDR3 is 13 amino acids long. Germline loops: CDR1 SEHNR, CDR2 FQNEAQ (reference sequence). V dropped 5 bases and J dropped 1; count of bases not matched to a gene: 1. The CDR3 DNA follows: TGTGCCAGCAGCCGGGACAGGTCCTACGAGCAGTACTTC. Translating it yields CASSRDRSYEQYF. Filled out from reference TRBV7-9 and TRBJ2-7, the complete variable domain reads DTGVSQNPRHKITKRGQNVTFRCDPISEHNRLYWYRQTLGQGPEFLTYFQNEAQLEKSRLLSDRFSAERPKGSFSTLEIQRTEQGDSAMYLCASSRDRSYEQYFGPGTRLTVT.

About this clone itself: This sample also contains other DNA sequences that code for the same CDR3. The rearrangement joins TRBV7-9 to TRBJ1-2; D is uncertain. The CDR3 covers 13 residues. V dropped 1 base and J dropped 0 bases, with 3 bases sitting between them. Germline V lookup: CDR1 SEHNR, CDR2 FQNEAQ (reference sequence). This CDR3 is CASSLEANYGYTF. In DNA, the CDR3 is TGTGCCAGCAGCTTAGAGGCTAACTATGGCTACACCTTC.

The V and J genes are TRBV5-1 and TRBJ1-2, with D perhaps matching TRBD1 (6 bases). CDR1 is SGHRS and CDR2 is YFSETQ in the germline V gene. The CDR3 covers 14 residues. V was pared by 5 bases and J by 2 bases, with 13 bases between. The CDR3 is CASSGGGINYGYTF. In nucleotides, the CDR3 is TGCGCCAGCAGTGGAGGGGGGATCAACTATGGCTACACCTTC.

The V gene is TRBV3-1 (or the pseudogene TRBV3-2), the J gene TRBJ1-5, with 7 positions matching TRBD1. The J segment lost 7 bases and the V segment lost 1 base, leaving 7 bases of the junction unmatched. The germline gives CDR1 LGHDT, CDR2 YNNKEL (reference sequence). The CDR3 loop spans 15 amino acids. The CDR3 nucleotides read TGTGCCAGCAGCCAAGGTCCAACAGGGGTGCAGCCCCAGCATTTT. Translating it yields CASSQGPTGVQPQHF.

The gene calls are TRBV5-4 and TRBJ1-1, with 8 bases identical to TRBD1. This CDR3 is 14 amino acids long. V shed 1 base, J shed 6 bases, and the junction held 5 bases outside the gene matches. Germline-derived CDR1 and CDR2 are SGHNT and YYREEE (reference sequence). CDR3 nucleotide sequence: TGTGCCAGCAGCTTGCAGGGGGCGCTGGCTGAAGCTTTCTTT. Its translation is CASSLQGALAEAFF.